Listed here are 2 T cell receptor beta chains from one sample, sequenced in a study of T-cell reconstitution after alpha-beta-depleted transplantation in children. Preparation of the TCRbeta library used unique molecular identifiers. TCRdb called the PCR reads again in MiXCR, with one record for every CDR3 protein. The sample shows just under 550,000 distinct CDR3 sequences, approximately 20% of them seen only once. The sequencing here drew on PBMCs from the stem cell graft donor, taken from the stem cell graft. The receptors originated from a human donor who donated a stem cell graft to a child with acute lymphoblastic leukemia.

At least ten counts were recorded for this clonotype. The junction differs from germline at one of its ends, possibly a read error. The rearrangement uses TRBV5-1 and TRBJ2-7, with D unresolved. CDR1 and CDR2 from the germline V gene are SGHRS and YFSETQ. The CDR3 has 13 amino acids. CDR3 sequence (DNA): TGTGCCAGCAGTTTGGGTGCGCCCTACGAGCAGTACTTC. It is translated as CASSLGAPYEQYF.

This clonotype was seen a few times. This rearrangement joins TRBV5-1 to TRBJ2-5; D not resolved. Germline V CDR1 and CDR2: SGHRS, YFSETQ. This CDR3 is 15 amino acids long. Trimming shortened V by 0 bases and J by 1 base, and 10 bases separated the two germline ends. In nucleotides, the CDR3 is TGCGCCAGCAGCTTGGGCGGACGGACCCAAGAGACCCAGTACTTC. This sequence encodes CASSLGGRTQETQYF.